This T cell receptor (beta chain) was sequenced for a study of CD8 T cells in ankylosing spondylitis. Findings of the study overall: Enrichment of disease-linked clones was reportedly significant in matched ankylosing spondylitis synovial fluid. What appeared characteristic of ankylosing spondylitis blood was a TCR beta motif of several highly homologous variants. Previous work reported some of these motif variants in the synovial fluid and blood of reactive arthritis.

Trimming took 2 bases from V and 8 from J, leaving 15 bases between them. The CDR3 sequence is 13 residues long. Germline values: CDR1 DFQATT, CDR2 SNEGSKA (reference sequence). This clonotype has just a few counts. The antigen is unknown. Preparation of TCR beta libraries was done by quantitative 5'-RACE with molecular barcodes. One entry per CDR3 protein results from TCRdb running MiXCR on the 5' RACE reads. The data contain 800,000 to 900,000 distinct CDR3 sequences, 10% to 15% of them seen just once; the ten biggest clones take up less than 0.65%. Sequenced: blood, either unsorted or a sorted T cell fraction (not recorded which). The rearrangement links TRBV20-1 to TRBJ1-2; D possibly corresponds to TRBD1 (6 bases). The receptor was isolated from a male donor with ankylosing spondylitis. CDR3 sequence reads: CSARNRGLAGYTF. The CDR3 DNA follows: TGCAGTGCTAGAAATAGGGGGTTGGCGGGCTACACCTTC.